This T cell receptor beta chain was recovered during a study of blood T cell repertoires in COVID-19 (dated by TCRdb to the early 2020s). General notes on the study: The collaborator samples originated in the United States, Italy and Spain and spanned the acute and convalescent phases of COVID-19. Where HLA class I and class II types were available, the types were taken from metadata supplied by the sample provider, not from assay-based typing. The sample metadata nearly always contained a de-identified subject ID, COVID-19 status, age in years and sex. Deeply sampled blood TCRbeta repertoires from subjects exposed to, actively infected with, or recovered from COVID-19 were included in the dataset. Samples came from the ongoing ImmuneRACE study (first 160 participants) plus 1,254 subjects from 6 global collaborators. The prospective study material was composed of cDNA or gDNA derived from T cells, B-cell-depleted T cells, or PBMCs. The repertoires were made available in a free public database intended to serve as a resource for research on the immune response to SARS-CoV-2. Study-level results and caveats: The amount of clinical and demographic metadata varied by source and participant and was provided uncurated.

TCRbeta CDR3 regions were amplified from genomic DNA using the immunoSEQ Assay, a bias-controlled multiplex PCR. The published analysis was carried out like this. Nucleated cell counts per sample were estimated from amplification of reference gene primers within the assay. Sequence reads were collapsed and filtered to measure the absolute abundance of every unique TCRbeta CDR3 rearrangement. Productive Simpson clonality was computed per sample as the square root of Simpson's diversity index over productive rearrangements. TCRdb mirrors the immuneACCESS table, restricted to in-frame sequences. Some clones are absent from its copies; in checked studies, under half trace to an unresolved V gene, and the reason for the others is unknown. V, J and clone size are taken as reported in that table, and D and trimming were inferred from the DNA itself. This sample holds more than 200,000 clones; under 90% were observed only once. Clones ranked in the top ten supply 9.5% to 13% of the sample.

One collaborating source in Seattle enrolled patients during active infection and followed them longitudinally through the course of disease. Collaborating institutions collected whole blood in K2EDTA tubes following their own protocols. For TCRbeta analysis, collaborators shipped samples as frozen whole blood, isolated PBMCs, or DNA extracted from either of those sample types. This clone has a handful of counts. The antigen this receptor binds is unknown. Qualities for individual bases were not recorded, and no much larger clone is one base off. Other DNA sequences within the sample encode an identical CDR3. V is trimmed back by 5 bases and J by 4 bases, and the junction contains 4 bases that no gene match accounts for. The CDR3 starts with the cysteine, ends with the phenylalanine, and has 14 residues. Only the CDR3 DNA stays, 42 bases, in frame from base 1. Reading the germline V gene gives CDR1 SNHLY and CDR2 FYNNEI.

Recombination connected TRBV2 to TRBJ2-7; 11 bases in between match TRBD2. This sequence was found in a man aged 45-65 years with COVID-19, enrolled during active disease. The sample taken for sequencing was peripheral blood. The nucleotides read TGTGCCAGCAGTCTAGCGGGGGGATCTTACGAGCAGTACTTC. Its protein product is CASSLAGGSYEQYF.